This passage covers 16 T cell receptor beta chains from one sample sequenced in a study of T cell changes during pregnancy in multiple sclerosis. This table comes from immunoSEQ multiplex PCR, and its TCRdb copy is limited to in-frame clones, with some not included. This sample has about 77,000 clones; about 89% occur once, and the top ten carry 1.5% to 2%. The sequencing here drew on peripheral blood, taken before pregnancy. The receptor set was obtained from a female donor with multiple sclerosis, enrolled in a pregnancy study.

V gene TRBV12-5 combines with J gene TRBJ2-5; 7 bases are shared with TRBD1. The CDR3 totals 11 residues. Germline CDR1 LGHNT, CDR2 FRNRAP. V lost 6 bases, J lost 9 bases, and 4 bases stayed unmatched. CDR3 nucleotides: TGTGCTAGTGGGACAGGGATTGCCCAGTACTTC. It yields the protein CASGTGIAQYF.

This clone was found once. The chain employs TRBV19 and TRBJ1-5, with 8 bases that match TRBD1. Germline loops: CDR1 LNHDA, CDR2 SQIVND (reference sequence). The J segment lost 6 bases and the V segment lost 4 bases, leaving 8 bases of the junction unmatched. This CDR3 comprises 15 residues. The CDR3 DNA reads as TGTGCCAGTAGTACAGGGGGCGAAGTGGGTCAGCCCCAGCATTTT. This translates into CASSTGGEVGQPQHF.

In this sample, this clone turned up a few times. The chain couples TRBV28 to TRBJ1-2; a possible D gene is TRBD1 (6 bases). V was pared by 3 bases and J by 4 bases, with 21 bases between. The CDR3 spans 17 residues. In germline, CDR1 is MDHEN, CDR2 SYDVKM. The CDR3, as DNA: TGTGCCAGCAGTTTGAACCCAGGGGTTGTGTTGGGCTATGGCTACACCTTC. Protein product: CASSLNPGVVLGYGYTF.

In nucleotides, the CDR3 is TGCGCCAGCAGTGATCGAAGGACAGGGGGCCATGGCTACACCTTC. Translating it yields CASSDRRTGGHGYTF. The chain has TRBV10-2 and TRBJ1-2; the match to TRBD1 covers 11 bases. Trimming at V came to 3 bases and at J to 6 bases, leaving 6 bases not matched to a gene. The CDR3 loop spans 15 amino acids. The germline V gene has CDR1 WSHSY and CDR2 SAAADI.

The chain has TRBV5-4 and TRBJ2-5, with 8 bases aligning to TRBD2. V was pared by 0 bases and J by 8 bases, with 6 bases of the junction left unmatched. In germline, CDR1 is SGHNT, CDR2 YYREEE (reference sequence). The CDR3 has 14 residues. The CDR3 sequence is CASSLVGGGRTQYF. The CDR3 DNA is TGTGCCAGCAGCTTGGTCGGGGGGGGTCGAACCCAGTACTTC.

The CDR3 region has the DNA TGCGCCAGCAGCCGAGGGATCGGGTCCTACGAGCAGTACTTC. Translating gives CASSRGIGSYEQYF. V usage is TRBV4-1 and J usage is TRBJ2-7; possibly TRBD2 for D (5 bases). Germline V lookup: CDR1 MGHRA, CDR2 YSYEKL. This CDR3 spans 14 amino acids. The germline V and J ends were trimmed by 4 bases and 1 base, with 11 bases remaining between them.

This chain joins TRBV30 and TRBJ2-1; TRBD2 agrees at 7 bases. The J segment lost 6 bases and the V segment lost 5 bases, leaving 10 bases of the junction unmatched. The CDR3 is made up of 14 amino acids. CDR1 is GTSNPN, CDR2 SVGIG, per germline (reference sequence). This CDR3 is CAWGWGTMFNEQFF. In nucleotides, the CDR3 is TGTGCCTGGGGTTGGGGGACTATGTTCAATGAGCAGTTCTTC.

The chain employs TRBV6-6 and TRBJ2-5, with a weak D call TRBD2 (6 bases). V was shortened by 3 bases and J by 2 bases, with 16 bases between the two germline ends. Germline values: CDR1 MNHNY, CDR2 SVGAGI (reference sequence). CDR3 length: 16 amino acids. CDR3 region: CASSYLAGRIQETQYF. The CDR3 bases are TGTGCCAGCAGTTATTTGGCGGGGAGAATTCAAGAGACCCAGTACTTC.

The CDR3 DNA reads TGTGCCACCAGCAGAGTGCAGGGGAAAAACATTCAGTACTTC. This codes for CATSRVQGKNIQYF. The chain has TRBV15 and TRBJ2-4, with a weak D call TRBD1 (6 bases). V was pared by 1 base and J by 4 bases, with 8 bases between. Germline CDR1 LNHNV, CDR2 YYDKDF (reference sequence). The CDR3 runs to 14 residues.

This clone has just a few counts. The gene calls are TRBV2 and TRBJ1-2, with 9 bases aligning to TRBD1. The CDR3 covers 12 residues. V shed 6 bases, J shed 8 bases, and the junction held 4 bases outside the gene matches. Germline assignment: CDR1 SNHLY and CDR2 FYNNEI. The CDR3 region has the DNA TGTGCCAGCAGGAAGACAGGGGGAGGCTACACCTTC. It translates to CASRKTGGGYTF.

The V gene is TRBV5-5, the J gene TRBJ2-7; D not resolved. The CDR3 sequence is 13 residues long. V lost 0 bases to trimming and J lost 3 bases, with 7 bases between them. Germline V gene sequence: CDR1 SGHKS, CDR2 YYEKEE (reference sequence). CDR3 DNA: TGTGCCAGCAGCTTGGGACTCTACTACGAGCAGTACTTC. This sequence encodes CASSLGLYYEQYF.

The rearrangement links TRBV21-1 to TRBJ2-3; TRBD1, the table's D call, was not compared with the DNA. TRBV21-1 has pseudogene status. CDR3 length: 18 residues. The CDR3 DNA follows: TGTGCCAGCAGCGCCCGGCTGGGGACAGGGGGCCGCACAGATACGCAGTATTTT. This encodes CASSARLGTGGRTDTQYF.

This chain uses TRBV2 with TRBJ2-7; D call uncertain. V was shortened by 5 bases and J by 6 bases, with 8 bases between the two germline ends. Per germline, CDR1 SNHLY and CDR2 FYNNEI. The CDR3 is 11 residues long. The CDR3 nucleotides are TGTGCCAGCAGTCCGACTGGCGAGCAGTACTTC. This translates into CASSPTGEQYF.

The gene calls are TRBV19 and TRBJ2-7; TRBD1 agrees at 10 bases. Losses at the gene ends were 6 bases for V and 2 bases for J; bases not matched to a gene: 4. CDR1 is LNHDA, CDR2 SQIVND, per germline (reference sequence). The CDR3 spans 14 residues. CDR3 nucleotide sequence: TGTGCCAGTAGGGGGACAGGGGAAACCTACGAGCAGTACTTC. Amino acids: CASRGTGETYEQYF.

The chain combines TRBV10-2 with TRBJ1-6; no definite D call. Looked up from germline, CDR1 is WSHSY and CDR2 is SAAADI. The CDR3 length is 13 residues. Trimming shortened V by 2 bases and J by 11 bases, and 10 bases separated the two germline ends. The CDR3 protein is CASSESEAAPLHF. As DNA, the CDR3 is TGCGCCAGCAGTGAGAGTGAGGCGGCACCCCTCCACTTT.

This clone appeared a single time. J is TRBJ2-1 and V is TRBV6-6, with TRBD2 identical over 8 bases. The V and J ends lost 0 bases and 4 bases, in that order; junction bases with no gene match: 5. This CDR3 has 16 residues. The germline V gene has CDR1 MNHNY and CDR2 SVGAGI (reference sequence). The CDR3: CASSYSSTSGYNEQFF. The CDR3, as DNA: TGTGCCAGCAGTTACTCGTCAACTAGCGGTTACAATGAGCAGTTCTTC.